The sequence of this TCR beta chain was determined in a study of cytomegalovirus exposure and HLA in healthy donors. The PCR used 60 Vbeta and 13 Jbeta primers. Measured with immunoSEQ multiplex PCR; TCRdb has only the in-frame clones, and not every one. Of about 240,000 clones in the sample, 70% to 90% were seen once. This CDR3 spans 14 amino acids. V was trimmed by 5 bases and J by 5 bases, leaving 15 bases between them. The germline V gene encodes CDR1 SEHNR and CDR2 FQNEAQ (reference sequence). V usage is TRBV7-9 and J usage is TRBJ2-5; a possible D gene is TRBD2 (5 bases). Sample: PBMCs. The sequence was obtained from a girl aged 2-9 years in good health and CMV-seronegative. The CDR3 coding sequence is TGTGCCAGCAGCCCTGCAGTCAGGAGGGAGACCCAGTACTTC. Residues: CASSPAVRRETQYF.